This T cell receptor beta chain is drawn from a study of shared clonotypes between healthy human individuals. Only in-frame clones appear in the TCRdb table, and some are missing; sequencing was by immunoSEQ multiplex PCR. There are around 700,000 clones in the sample; 74% occur only once, and about 1.7% lies in the top ten. General study points: Read depth was anticipated to influence clonotype sharing among donors.

For this clone: The antigen remains unidentified.

Germline assignment: CDR1 MDHEN and CDR2 SYDVKM. Deletions cut 3 bases from V and 4 bases from J, with 9 bases between. This CDR3 has 13 residues. Every donor was a Caucasian adult from Nashville, Tennessee. CD45RA+ naive and CD45RA-negative memory subsets were separated from CD4+ cells. Sequencing used memory CD4+ T cells sorted from blood. As for subset: CD45RA-negative fraction. The rearrangement joins TRBV28 to TRBJ1-2; weak D call: TRBD1 (5 bases). This receptor was identified in a woman in her twenties or thirties in good health. CDR3 coding DNA: TGTGCCAGCAGTTTGAAGGGGCCCTATGGCTACACCTTC. Translated: CASSLKGPYGYTF.